This entry is about one T cell receptor (beta chain). Only one count was recorded for this clonotype. Its antigen is still unknown. One end of the junction does not line up with germline, which may come from a read error. The data stem from a study of CD8+CD57+ T cells in acquired aplastic anemia (dated 2018 in TCRdb). Regarding the research as a whole: DNA extracted from sorted CD4+ and CD8+ cells had a mean of roughly 3.4 ug, with a range of 0.2 to 27.4 ug. CD8+CD57+ expansion was defined as a frequency above the mean frequency observed in healthy subjects. Here is what the overall study found, with its caveats: Roughly 29 CD8+ CDR3 sequences were found in both patients and controls but appeared to be highly expressed in patients and within the immunodominant clones of the patients. Patients and healthy controls showed no significant difference in CD8+ Simpson's diversity (P=0.060).

From cysteine to phenylalanine, the CDR3 is 13 amino acids long. Only the CDR3 DNA stays, 39 bases, in frame from base 1. Looking up the germline V gene yields CDR1 KGHDR and CDR2 SFDVKD. Patients chosen for sequencing had shown expansion of CD8+CD57+ cells by flow cytometry. All patients had severe acquired aplastic anemia diagnosed by International Study of Aplastic Anemia and Agranulocytosis and Camitta criteria. At the time blood was sampled, none of the patients had received any therapy. The study deep-sequenced TCR repertoires of sorted CD4+ and CD8+ blood T cells from severe aplastic anemia patients and healthy subjects. Patients were enrolled under clinicaltrials.gov protocols 00001620, 01623167, 00001397, 00071045, 00081523 and 00961064 in the USA. Ficoll-Paque density gradient centrifugation was used to isolate peripheral blood mononuclear cells. Before DNA extraction, CD4+ and CD8+ T cells were sorted by FACS or by magnetic beads.

Profiling of TCR beta VDJ combinations and CDR3 sequences used genomic DNA as the template. TCR repertoire sequencing was run on an Illumina HiSeq 2000. As for the authors' bioinformatics: TRBV/TRBJ rearrangement plots, CDR3 size and DJ length profiles, and Simpson's diversity index were used to evaluate the repertoires. The most abundant DNA sequence in the deep sequencing data was defined as the immunodominant clone. CDR3 amino acid sequences were screened for sharing across subjects and compared with published repertoires and the VDJdb database. In TCRdb, the public reads were trimmed at Q25 with fastp and aligned with MiXCR, with productive beta chains retained. Every CDR3 protein is listed once, alongside the most common genes and DNA of its rows. TCRdb, not the original authors, processed these V and J calls. Here the sample has 200,000 to 300,000 distinct CDR3 sequences; 82% occur a single time. The ten top clones hold 40% to 55% of the sample.

The specimen sequenced was sorted CD4+, CD8+, or CD8+CD57+ T cells (not recorded which) from PBMCs. The clonotype originates from a human donor with aplastic anemia. The chain links TRBV24-1 with TRBJ2-1; tentative D gene TRBD1, with 6 bases matching. The sequence in DNA is TGTGCCACCATGGCAGGGGACACCCAGGAGCTGTTCTTC. The translation is CATMAGDTQELFF.